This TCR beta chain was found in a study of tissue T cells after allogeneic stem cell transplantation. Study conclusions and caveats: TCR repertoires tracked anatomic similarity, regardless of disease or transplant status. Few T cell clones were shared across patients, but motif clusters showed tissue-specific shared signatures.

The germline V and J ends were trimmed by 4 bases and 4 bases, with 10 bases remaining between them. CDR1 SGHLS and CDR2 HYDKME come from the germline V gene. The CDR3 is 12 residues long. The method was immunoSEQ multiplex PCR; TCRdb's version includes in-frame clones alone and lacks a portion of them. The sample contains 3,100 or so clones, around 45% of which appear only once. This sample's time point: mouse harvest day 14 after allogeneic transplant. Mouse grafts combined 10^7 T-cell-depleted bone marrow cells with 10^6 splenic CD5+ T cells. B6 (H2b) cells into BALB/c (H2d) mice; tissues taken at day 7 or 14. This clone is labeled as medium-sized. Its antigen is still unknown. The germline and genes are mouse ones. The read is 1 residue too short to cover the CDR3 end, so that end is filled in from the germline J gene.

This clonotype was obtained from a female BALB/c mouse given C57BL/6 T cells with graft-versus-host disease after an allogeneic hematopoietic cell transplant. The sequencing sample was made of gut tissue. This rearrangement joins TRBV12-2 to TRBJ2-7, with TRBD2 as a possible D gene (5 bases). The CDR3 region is CASSPTGYEQYF. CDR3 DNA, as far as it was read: TGTGCCAGCTCCCCAACTGGATATGAACAGTAC.